The 24 T cell receptor beta chains below come from one sample, sequenced in a study of Graves' ophthalmopathy and Graves' hyperthyroidism. RNA served as the template for amplifying TCR beta CDR3 regions. The workflow started with a first-round RT-PCR run with HTBI primers and then moved on to a second-round multiplex PCR. TCRdb recomputed calls from the multiplex PCR reads with MiXCR, one row per CDR3 protein. The top ten clones hold approximately 7% of a sample with about 620,000 distinct CDR3 sequences, about a fifth of them seen once. The sequenced sample consisted of peripheral blood. The receptors stem from a woman younger than 35 with stable Graves' hyperthyroidism. Some clones in this sample may be carry-over from other donors' samples.

This clonotype was counted many times. This rearrangement joins TRBV2 to TRBJ2-7; a possible D gene is TRBD2 (5 bases). CDR1 is SNHLY, CDR2 FYNNEI, per germline. V was pared by 7 bases and J by 4 bases, with 17 bases between. This CDR3 has 14 residues. The CDR3: CASTERTPSYEQYF. CDR3 DNA: TGTGCCAGCACAGAAAGGACTCCCTCTTACGAGCAGTACTTC.

This clonotype was recorded many times. The chain combines TRBV6-1 with TRBJ1-2; TRBD1 is a possible D gene (6 bases). Trimming took 5 bases from V and 4 from J, leaving 20 bases between them. CDR3 size: 16 residues. Per germline, CDR1 MNHNS and CDR2 SASEGT. This CDR3 reads CASSPTTTGLGYGYTF. As DNA, the CDR3 is TGTGCCAGCAGTCCTACGACTACAGGGCTCGGCTATGGCTACACCTTC.

The chain is built from TRBV12-3 or TRBV12-4 and TRBJ2-5; 7 positions match TRBD1. The V segment lost 2 bases and the J segment 5 bases; nucleotides outside the gene matches: 8. The CDR3 runs 15 residues. In DNA, the CDR3 is TGTGCCAGCAGTTTAAGCAGGGGGATAAGCGAGACCCAGTACTTC. Protein: CASSLSRGISETQYF.

This clonotype was seen many times. The chain couples TRBV24-1 to TRBJ1-5; 11 bases line up with TRBD1. CDR1 KGHDR and CDR2 SFDVKD come from the germline V gene. This CDR3 is 16 amino acids long. V lost 4 bases, J lost 2 bases, and 3 bases stayed unmatched. The CDR3 is CATSDEGQGGNQPQHF. CDR3 coding DNA: TGTGCCACCAGTGACGAGGGACAGGGGGGCAATCAGCCCCAGCATTTT.

The rearrangement uses TRBV6-1 and TRBJ2-7; D remains unclear. With 7 bases removed from V and 2 bases from J, the gap between germline ends came to 12 bases. CDR3 length: 13 residues. Looked up from germline, CDR1 is MNHNS and CDR2 is SASEGT. In DNA form, the CDR3 reads TGTGCCAGCACGGGCAGTGAGACCTACGAGCAGTACTTC. Encoded protein: CASTGSETYEQYF.

The V gene is TRBV12-3 or TRBV12-4, the J gene TRBJ2-7, with unresolved D. The V end lost 1 base, the J end lost 2 bases, and 9 bases lay between the germline ends. The CDR3 spans 14 residues. For the CDR3, the DNA is TGTGCCAGCAGTTTAGGTTCCGAGGCCTACGAGCAGTACTTC. Amino acids: CASSLGSEAYEQYF.

This clonotype turned up a few times. The V and J genes are TRBV28 and TRBJ2-2, with 7 bases that match TRBD2. With V trimmed by 2 bases and J by 6 bases, 9 bases remained unmatched. The length of the CDR3 is 16 residues. CDR1 and CDR2 from the germline V gene are MDHEN and SYDVKM. The CDR3 coding sequence is TGTGCCAGCAGTTTACTCCCAGCGGGGTCGGCCGGGGAGCTGTTTTTT. Translated, it gives CASSLLPAGSAGELFF. Full variable domain (rest looked up from reference TRBV28 and TRBJ2-2): DVKVTQSSRYLVKRTGEKVFLECVQDMDHENMFWYRQDPGLGLRLIYFSYDVKMKEKGDIPEGYSVSREKKERFSLILESASTNQTSMYLCASSLLPAGSAGELFFGEGSRLTVL.

This clonotype showed up many times. The chain recombines TRBV20-1 with TRBJ1-6, with D perhaps TRBD1 (5 bases). Trimming left V 1 base short and J 3 bases short, with 10 bases between. The CDR3 covers 15 residues. From germline, CDR1 is DFQATT and CDR2 SNEGSKA (reference sequence). CDR3 in DNA: TGCAGTGCTAGAGGCAGGGCTGTCTATAATTCACCCCTCCACTTT. It specifies CSARGRAVYNSPLHF.

This chain links TRBV27 with TRBJ1-1, with a tentative D call TRBD1 (6 bases). The CDR3 runs to 16 residues. The V gene's germline CDR1 is MNHEY and CDR2 SMNVEV (reference sequence). The germline V and J ends were trimmed by 1 base and 3 bases, with 15 bases remaining between them. The DNA for the CDR3 is TGTGCCAGCAGTTTATTACCTCTAGGACAGCACACTGAAGCTTTCTTT. Translated: CASSLLPLGQHTEAFF.

At least ten counts were recorded for this clonotype. V is TRBV6-7 and J is TRBJ2-5; D may be TRBD1 (5 bases). TRBV6-7 is given ORF status, its function remaining uncertain. The V gene lost 0 bases and the J gene lost 5 bases, with 10 bases spanning the gap. The CDR3 is 14 amino acids. The CDR3 protein is CASSYSQGPETQYF. DNA of the CDR3: TGTGCCAGCAGTTACTCGCAGGGCCCTGAGACCCAGTACTTC.

This clonotype was observed a handful of times. This chain links TRBV24-1 with TRBJ1-2, with D uncertain. The germline gives CDR1 KGHDR, CDR2 SFDVKD. Trimming removed 3 bases from V and 8 bases from J, with 21 bases in between. This CDR3 is built from 16 residues. CDR3 nucleotides: TGTGCCACCAGTGATATCCGGACCGATAGGCCCTCCGGCTACACCTTC. This codes for CATSDIRTDRPSGYTF.

The sample holds a few counts of this clonotype. The chain recombines TRBV4-2 with TRBJ1-1, with 7 bases aligning to TRBD1. V dropped 0 bases and J dropped 2; count of bases not matched to a gene: 3. There are 15 residues in the CDR3. Germline CDR1 and CDR2: LGHNA and YNFKEQ. The CDR3 DNA reads TGTGCCAGCAGCCAAGAGGGACAGCGAAACACTGAAGCTTTCTTT. It yields the protein CASSQEGQRNTEAFF.

V and J are TRBV7-8 and TRBJ2-5, with 12 bases aligning to TRBD2. J was trimmed by 5 bases and V by 0 bases; bases with no gene match: 4. The length of the CDR3 is 16 residues. Germline V gene data show CDR1 as SGHVS and CDR2 as FQNEAQ. The CDR3 loop is CASSLALAGGRETQYF. The CDR3 nucleotides are TGTGCCAGCAGCTTAGCCCTAGCGGGGGGGCGGGAGACCCAGTACTTC.

V is TRBV27 and J is TRBJ2-7; D not resolved. Deletions cut 5 bases from V and 7 bases from J, with 21 bases between. Germline-derived CDR1 and CDR2 are MNHEY and SMNVEV (reference sequence). This CDR3 has 15 residues. CDR3 nucleotide sequence: TGTGCCAGCAGTCATGACTTACTCCGCGGTGGGGAGCAGTACTTC. This gives the protein CASSHDLLRGGEQYF.

This clonotype was detected ten times or more. The genes are TRBV7-2 and TRBJ2-7; 7 bases line up with TRBD1. This CDR3 has 15 residues. The ends lost 5 bases at V and 4 bases at J; junction bases unmatched: 11. Germline V lookup: CDR1 SGHTA, CDR2 FQGNSA. The DNA for the CDR3 is TGTGCCAGCAGCCACCGAGGACCGGGACAGTACGAGCAGTACTTC. It translates to CASSHRGPGQYEQYF. Using reference TRBV7-2 and TRBJ2-7 for the parts outside the CDR3, the full variable domain is GAGVSQSPSNKVTEKGKDVELRCDPISGHTALYWYRQSLGQGLEFLIYFQGNSAPDKSGLPSDRFSAERTGGSVSTLTIQRTQQEDSAVYLCASSHRGPGQYEQYFGPGTRLTVT.

This clonotype was detected ten times or more. CDR3 DNA sequence: TGTGCCACCAGCAGCTCTCGCTGGGGGGGGAAACAGCCCCAGCATTTT. This codes for CATSSSRWGGKQPQHF. The chain couples TRBV15 to TRBJ1-5; tentatively, D is TRBD1 (5 bases). The CDR3 sequence is 16 residues long. CDR1 is LNHNV and CDR2 is YYDKDF in the germline V gene (reference sequence). V was pared by 3 bases and J by 7 bases, with 19 bases between.

This clonotype was counted a few times. The chain couples TRBV29-1 to TRBJ1-1; a possible D gene is TRBD1 (6 bases). The V gene's germline CDR1 is SQVTM and CDR2 ANQGSEA. The CDR3 spans 14 residues. Trimming took 4 bases from V and 6 from J, leaving 18 bases between them. The CDR3 DNA is TGCAGCGTTGGAGGGTTTAGGGGGAGCTCTGAAGCTTTCTTT. Its translation is CSVGGFRGSSEAFF.

This chain uses TRBV6-1 with TRBJ2-5, with 8 nucleotides matching TRBD1. Germline lookup yields CDR1 MNHNS and CDR2 SASEGT. The CDR3 extends over 14 amino acids. V was pared by 4 bases and J by 8 bases, with 9 bases of the junction left unmatched. The CDR3 nucleotides read TGTGCCAGCAGTGCACGACAGGGGATCCGAACCCAGTACTTC. This sequence encodes CASSARQGIRTQYF.

This clonotype was observed at least ten times. J is TRBJ2-7 and V is TRBV10-3, with D unresolved. The V end was cut by 3 bases, the J end by 6 bases, with 18 bases between. CDR1 and CDR2 from the germline V gene are ENHRY and SYGVKD. CDR3 length: 15 amino acids. CDR3 protein: CAISDFTGLWPEQYF. The CDR3 DNA follows: TGTGCCATCAGTGATTTCACGGGTTTGTGGCCCGAGCAGTACTTC.

This chain connects TRBV6-1 to TRBJ2-5; unclear D gene. This CDR3 is built from 14 residues. Trimming cost V 4 bases and J 5 bases, with 14 bases left between them. Germline CDR1 MNHNS, CDR2 SASEGT. Here the CDR3 DNA reads TGTGCCAGCAGTGTCGCTAGGCGTGCGGAGACCCAGTACTTC. It is translated as CASSVARRAETQYF.

This clonotype occurred many times. The chain recombines TRBV7-9 with TRBJ1-2; D may be TRBD1 (6 bases). This CDR3 is built from 15 residues. The ends were cut back, 5 bases at V and 0 bases at J, with 13 bases in the middle. In germline, CDR1 is SEHNR, CDR2 FQNEAQ (reference sequence). The CDR3 DNA is TGTGCCAGCAGCCAACTACAGGGCCCTAACTATGGCTACACCTTC. This encodes CASSQLQGPNYGYTF.

This clonotype was seen at least ten times. The chain recombines TRBV6-1 with TRBJ1-6, with TRBD1 identical over 8 bases. CDR3 length: 16 amino acids. J lost 4 bases, V lost 5 bases, and 7 bases had no gene match. Germline V gene data show CDR1 as MNHNS and CDR2 as SASEGT. CDR3 amino acids: CASSTQDREYNSPLHF. For the CDR3, the DNA is TGTGCCAGCAGTACCCAGGACAGGGAGTATAATTCACCCCTCCACTTT.

This clonotype occurred many times. V usage is TRBV6-5 and J usage is TRBJ2-6; D is possibly TRBD1 (6 bases). Trimming took 2 bases from V and 4 from J, leaving 12 bases between them. CDR1 and CDR2 from the germline V gene are MNHEY and SVGAGI. There are 16 residues in the CDR3. The CDR3 loop is CASSYQGPSGANVLTF. CDR3 sequence (DNA): TGTGCCAGCAGTTACCAGGGGCCCTCCGGGGCCAACGTCCTGACTTTC.

This clonotype was observed many times. The chain carries TRBV12-3 or TRBV12-4 and TRBJ1-1; 8 bases line up with TRBD1. V trimming: 4 bases; J trimming: 5 bases; junction bases outside the gene matches: 6. This CDR3 has 14 residues. CDR3 coding DNA: TGTGCCAGCAGTTCACCTTGGACAGGGACTGAAGCTTTCTTT. This codes for CASSSPWTGTEAFF.